The TCR beta chain under discussion was sequenced for a study of blood T cell repertoires in COVID-19 (dated by TCRdb to about 2020). At the level of the whole study: Samples covering the acute and convalescent phases of COVID-19 were provided by collaborators in the United States, Italy and Spain. The sample metadata nearly always contained a de-identified subject ID, COVID-19 status, age in years and sex. The prospective study material was composed of cDNA or gDNA derived from T cells, B-cell-depleted T cells, or PBMCs. Deeply sampled blood TCRbeta repertoires from subjects exposed to, actively infected with, or recovered from COVID-19 were included in the dataset. Samples were obtained from the ongoing ImmuneRACE study (first 160 participants) and from roughly 1,300 subjects provided by 6 global collaborators. The repertoires were released in a freely available public database meant as a resource for research on the immune response to SARS-CoV-2. Where HLA class I and class II types were available, the types were taken from metadata supplied by the sample provider, not from assay-based typing. Overall study outcomes, separate from this receptor: How much clinical and demographic metadata was included differed by source and by participant, and the metadata was provided uncurated.

The immunoSEQ Assay, a bias-controlled multiplex PCR, was used to amplify TCRbeta CDR3 regions from genomic DNA. Per the source publication's procedure: The number of nucleated cells in each sample was estimated by amplification of reference gene primers within the assay. To quantify the absolute abundance of each unique TCRbeta CDR3 rearrangement, sequence reads were collapsed and filtered. For each sample, productive Simpson clonality was calculated as the square root of Simpson's diversity index over productive rearrangements. Not all clones reach the TCRdb copy of this immuneACCESS table, which keeps in-frame sequences only. Checked studies attribute under half of the gap to unresolved V genes and leave the rest unexplained. Clone size and V and J calls were adopted from that table, with D and trimming inferred from the DNA. This sample gives over 350,000 clones in total; 87% of them show up just once. The ten biggest clones cover roughly a tenth of the sample.

Participants in the prospective study were enrolled through a virtual design, were aged roughly 18 to 100 years, and lived in under 25 United States geographic areas. Cohort assignment in the prospective study relied on participant-reported clinical history from a screening survey and a study questionnaire. Recovered participants in ImmuneRACE Cohort 3 were defined by two consecutive negative NP/OP PCR tests, clearance by a healthcare professional, or resolution of symptoms. Mobile phlebotomists in the prospective study collected whole blood, serum and a nasopharyngeal or oropharyngeal swab from every participant. Prospective study participants could optionally give additional blood draws and questionnaires over a roughly two-month period. Before DNA extraction, blood samples from the prospective study were shipped at room temperature or frozen. A note on this clone: The clone's antigen remains unknown. Base quality data are lacking; no much larger clone is found one base away.

The CDR3 has 13 amino acids, counting the end cysteine and phenylalanine. Just CDR3 DNA is preserved here, 39 bases in frame from base 1. According to the germline V gene (reference sequence), CDR1 reads LNHDA and CDR2 reads SQIVND. The V and J ends are trimmed by 6 bases and 7 bases, leaving 15 bases between them. This TCR derives from a woman in her 50s who had recovered from COVID-19. The chain was built from TRBV19 and TRBJ1-2; no D gene call is confident. Material for sequencing was PBMCs or T cells enriched from blood (not recorded which). The CDR3 sequence is CASSLGVFVGYTF. The nucleotides read TGTGCCAGTAGCCTGGGAGTTTTCGTTGGCTACACCTTC. This CDR3, with the reference TRBV19 and TRBJ1-2 proteins standing in past its ends, gives the full variable domain DGGITQSPKYLFRKEGQNVTLSCEQNLNHDAMYWYRQDPGQGLRLIYYSQIVNDFQKGDIAEGYSVSREKKESFPLTVTSAQKNPTAFYLCASSLGVFVGYTFGSGTRLTVV.